This TCR beta chain came from a study of T cell responses to AZD1222 COVID-19 vaccine. Clones were sequenced by immunoSEQ multiplex PCR, and TCRdb holds only the in-frame ones, with some missing. This sample has about 94,000 clones, with approximately 88% found just once. J gave up 5 bases and V 4 bases, and 12 bases lay outside the gene matches. This CDR3 is built from 17 residues. Germline CDR1 and CDR2: SGHRS and YFSETQ. The source of this sequence is an adult who received the AZD1222 COVID-19 vaccine. This chain connects TRBV5-1 to TRBJ1-4; 9 positions agree with TRBD1. The input for sequencing was peripheral blood, taken 28 days after the second AZD1222 dose. CDR3 in DNA: TGCGCCAGCAGCCCCGACAGGGGGGGGATTGGGAATGAAAAACTGTTTTTT. It translates to CASSPDRGGIGNEKLFF.